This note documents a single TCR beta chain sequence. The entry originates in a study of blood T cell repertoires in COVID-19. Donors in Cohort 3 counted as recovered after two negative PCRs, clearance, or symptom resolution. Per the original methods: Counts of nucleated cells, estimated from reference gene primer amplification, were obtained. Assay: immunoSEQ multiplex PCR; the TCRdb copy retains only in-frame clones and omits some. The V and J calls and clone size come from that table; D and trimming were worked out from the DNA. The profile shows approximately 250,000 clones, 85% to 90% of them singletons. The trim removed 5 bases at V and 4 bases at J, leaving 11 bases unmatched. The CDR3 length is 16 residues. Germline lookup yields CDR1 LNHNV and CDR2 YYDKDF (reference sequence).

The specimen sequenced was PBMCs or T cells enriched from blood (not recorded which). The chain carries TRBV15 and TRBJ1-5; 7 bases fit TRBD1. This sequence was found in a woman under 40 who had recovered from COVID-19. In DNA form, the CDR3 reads TGTGCCACCAGCCCCACGGACAGGTCTGCGAATCAGCCCCAGCATTTT. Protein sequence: CATSPTDRSANQPQHF.